Shown below are 10 T cell receptor beta chains from a single sample sequenced in a study of breast tumors, draining lymph nodes, adjacent tissues. Breast cancer patients provided tissue from their axillary draining lymph nodes. TCRdb passed the multiplex PCR reads through MiXCR, listing each CDR3 protein once. The sample carries tens of thousands of distinct CDR3 sequences, over 25% recorded once. Material: axillary lymph node tissue. These receptors came from a female donor with breast cancer. Some clones in this sample may be carry-over from other donors' samples.

The chain is built from TRBV5-1 and TRBJ1-5; TRBD1 matches 8 bases. V trimming: 5 bases; J trimming: 7 bases; junction bases outside the gene matches: 8. CDR1 and CDR2 from the germline V gene are SGHRS and YFSETQ. This CDR3 contains 14 residues. CDR3 bases: TGCGCCAGCAGTTATTCGGACAGGGACCAGCCCCAGCATTTT. The encoded protein is CASSYSDRDQPQHF.

As to this clonotype: The CDR3 does not end in the conserved phenylalanine or tryptophan, so this is likely a read error. The V and J genes are TRBV20-1 and TRBJ2-2; 7 positions agree with TRBD2. Germline values: CDR1 DFQATT, CDR2 SNEGSKA (reference sequence). The CDR3 is 14 amino acids. The CDR3 reads CSARSGGGTAELFS. The CDR3 DNA follows: TGCAGTGCTAGATCGGGGGGTGGCACCGCGGAGCTGTTTTCT.

This clonotype was detected a few times. The chain joins TRBV19 to TRBJ1-1; D might be TRBD1 (5 bases). Germline V CDR1 and CDR2: LNHDA, SQIVND (reference sequence). The length of the CDR3 is 11 residues. The ends were cut back, 8 bases at V and 5 bases at J, with 9 bases in the middle. The CDR3, as DNA: TGTGCCAGTCGAGGGGCGACTGAAGCTTTCTTT. Translated, it gives CASRGATEAFF. The complete variable domain, with remaining parts taken from reference TRBV19 and TRBJ1-1, reads DGGITQSPKYLFRKEGQNVTLSCEQNLNHDAMYWYRQDPGQGLRLIYYSQIVNDFQKGDIAEGYSVSREKKESFPLTVTSAQKNPTAFYLCASRGATEAFFGQGTRLTVV.

This clonotype has at least ten counts. V usage is TRBV11-3 and J usage is TRBJ2-1; D is perhaps TRBD2 (5 bases). Germline V gene lookup returns CDR1 SGHNT and CDR2 YENEEA. Trimming removed 0 bases from V and 12 bases from J, with 15 bases in between. CDR3 length: 14 residues. The CDR3 spells CASSLDRDRTGQFF. CDR3 coding DNA: TGTGCCAGCAGCTTAGATCGAGATAGGACTGGGCAGTTCTTC. Full variable domain (missing parts from reference TRBV11-3 and TRBJ2-1): EAGVVQSPRYKIIEKKQPVAFWCNPISGHNTLYWYLQNLGQGPELLIRYENEEAVDDSQLPKDRFSAERLKGVDSTLKIQPAELGDSAVYLCASSLDRDRTGQFFGPGTRLTVL.

A remark on this clonotype: At one end the junction does not follow the germline gene, possibly because of a read error. The chain links TRBV29-1 to TRBJ2-3, with 7 bases lining up with TRBD1. CDR1 SQVTM and CDR2 ANQGSEA come from the germline V gene. CDR3 length: 12 amino acids. CDR3 in amino acids: CSVRQGADMQYF. The CDR3 DNA reads TGCAGCGTGCGACAGGGTGCAGATATGCAGTACTTT.

This clonotype was picked up many times. The chain couples TRBV7-3 to TRBJ2-3; D might be TRBD1 or TRBD2, each matching 7 bases. Looked up from germline, CDR1 is SGHTA and CDR2 is FQGTGA. The CDR3 loop spans 14 amino acids. With 8 bases removed from V and 4 bases from J, the gap between germline ends came to 16 bases. The CDR3 reads CASSGGGPADTQYF. The CDR3 DNA is TGTGCCAGCTCAGGGGGAGGGCCCGCAGATACGCAGTATTTT.

This chain joins TRBV15 and TRBJ2-7; 10 bases map to TRBD1. With 4 bases clipped from V and 7 bases from J, the junction kept 7 bases outside the gene matches. Germline lookup yields CDR1 LNHNV and CDR2 YYDKDF (reference sequence). The CDR3 is 14 residues long. The CDR3 loop is CATSNAGTGVEQYF. CDR3 bases: TGTGCCACCAGCAACGCCGGGACAGGGGTTGAGCAGTACTTC.

This clonotype has ten or more counts. The V call is TRBV6-1, the J call TRBJ2-2, with a tentative D call TRBD2 (5 bases). This CDR3 has 16 residues. Germline V gene data show CDR1 as MNHNS and CDR2 as SASEGT. The V and J ends lost 7 bases and 2 bases respectively, with 17 bases between them. CDR3 DNA: TGTGCCAGCAATCGCCCCGGACTTAGAAACACCGGGGAGCTGTTTTTT. Its protein is CASNRPGLRNTGELFF.

This clonotype has at least ten counts. CDR3 nucleotides: TGTGCCAGCAGTTACGGCCTGGCCCTCCACTTT. It is translated as CASSYGLALHF. V gene TRBV6-2 or TRBV6-3 combines with J gene TRBJ1-6, with D unresolved. Germline V CDR1 and CDR2: MNHEY, SVGEGT. This CDR3 spans 11 amino acids. The V and J ends lost 2 bases and 14 bases respectively, with 7 bases between them.

This clonotype was counted between two and nine times. V and J are TRBV19 and TRBJ1-1; 7 bases fit TRBD1. Germline loops: CDR1 LNHDA, CDR2 SQIVND (reference sequence). J lost 10 bases, V lost 3 bases, and 11 bases had no gene match. The CDR3 spans 14 residues. CDR3 protein: CASSMGQPFGGAFF. For the CDR3, the DNA is TGTGCCAGTAGTATGGGACAGCCGTTTGGAGGAGCTTTCTTT.